Listed below are T cell receptor beta chains from one sample, sequenced in a study of lymphopenia after photon versus proton radiotherapy. Profiling relied on immunoSEQ multiplex PCR, and the TCRdb table lists in-frame clones only, not all of them. The table lists 35,000 to 40,000 clones, over 75% of them singletons. Specimen: peripheral blood, collected from a patient treated with photon-based radiotherapy. The receptors shown here come from a man aged 50 to 59 with gastric cancer. The CDR3 runs from the conserved cysteine through the conserved F or W. The order of the fields is clone size, J gene, D gene, V gene, CDR3 protein, CDR3 DNA. D genes are given only for firm matches. Clone size is stated in some rows and not others, as once, few, many or a class when expanded.

>NA|TRBJ1-3|TRBD1|TRBV18
CASSAQGAIGNTIYF
TGTGCCAGCTCAGCACAGGGGGCAATTGGAAACACCATATATTTT
>NA|TRBJ2-5|NA|TRBV11-1
CASSLANLPPQEETQYF
TGTGCCAGCAGCTTAGCGAACCTACCCCCACAGGAAGAGACCCAGTACTTC
>NA|TRBJ2-3|NA|TRBV6-5
CASSYSSSSPTDTQYF
TGTGCCAGCAGTTACTCGTCATCGTCTCCCACAGATACGCAGTATTTT
>NA|TRBJ2-3|NA|TRBV7-2
CASSSYYSPSTDTQYF
TGTGCCAGCAGCTCCTACTATTCTCCTAGCACAGATACGCAGTATTTT
>NA|TRBJ2-1|NA|TRBV6-1
CASSESTTLGEQFF
TGTGCCAGCAGTGAGTCGACCACCCTTGGTGAGCAGTTCTTC
>NA|TRBJ2-3|TRBD1|TRBV4-1
CASSQFTGTGGLDTQYF
TGCGCCAGCAGCCAATTTACCGGGACAGGGGGCCTAGATACGCAGTATTTT
>NA|TRBJ1-2|NA|TRBV18
CASSPSRETEGYTF
TGTGCCAGCTCACCAAGTAGAGAGACTGAGGGCTACACCTTC
>NA|TRBJ2-7|NA|TRBV28
CASWRDRSYEQYF
TGTGCCAGCTGGCGGGACAGATCTTACGAGCAGTACTTC
>NA|TRBJ2-1|NA|TRBV10-2
CATSSLPGNEQFF
TGCGCCACCTCAAGTCTGCCAGGGAATGAGCAGTTCTTC
>few|TRBJ2-6|NA|TRBV7-9
CASSLVGRKANVLTF
TGTGCCAGCAGCTTAGTAGGCAGGAAGGCCAACGTCCTGACTTTC
>NA|TRBJ2-1|NA|TRBV7-5
CARSQDRGYYNEQFF
TGTGCCAGAAGCCAGGACAGGGGGTACTACAATGAGCAGTTCTTC
>NA|TRBJ2-1|NA|TRBV20-1
CSATVYNEQFF
TGCAGTGCTACGGTGTACAATGAGCAGTTCTTC
>NA|TRBJ2-1|NA|TRBV27
CASSVRYLDNEQFF
TGTGCCAGCAGTGTCCGCTACTTGGACAATGAGCAGTTCTTC
>NA|TRBJ2-3|NA|TRBV7-9
CASSLDADTQYF
TGTGCCAGCAGCTTAGACGCAGATACGCAGTATTTT
>NA|TRBJ1-1|NA|TRBV6-5
CASSTLQGIAFF
TGTGCCAGCAGTACCCTACAGGGTATCGCTTTCTTT
>NA|TRBJ1-3|NA|TRBV9
CASSVDGVSGNTIYF
TGTGCCAGCAGCGTAGATGGGGTGTCGGGAAACACCATATATTTT
>NA|TRBJ2-5|NA|TRBV10-3
CAISELQGLETQYF
TGTGCCATCAGTGAGTTGCAGGGTTTAGAGACCCAGTACTTC
>NA|TRBJ2-2|TRBD1|TRBV28
CASRRQGRTGELFF
TGTGCCAGCAGGAGACAGGGCCGCACCGGGGAGCTGTTTTTT
>NA|TRBJ2-3|NA|TRBV28
CASSTVWGGRMYTQYF
TGTGCCAGCAGTACTGTATGGGGGGGGCGAATGTATACGCAGTATTTT
>NA|TRBJ2-1|NA|TRBV5-1
CASSFGKDNEQFF
TGCGCCAGCAGCTTCGGGAAGGACAATGAGCAGTTCTTC
>NA|TRBJ2-2|TRBD2|TRBV7-8
CASSLTSGPSGELFF
TGTGCCAGCAGCTTAACTAGCGGTCCGTCCGGGGAGCTGTTTTTT
>NA|TRBJ1-1|NA|TRBV19
CASSTDSYTEAFF
TGTGCCAGTAGTACGGACAGCTACACTGAAGCTTTCTTT
>NA|TRBJ2-7|TRBD1|TRBV19
CASSGGQGSYEQYF
TGTGCCAGTAGTGGTGGACAGGGCTCCTACGAGCAGTACTTC
>NA|TRBJ2-5|TRBD2|TRBV23-1
CASSHPEGLAALTLEDQYF
TGCGCCAGCAGTCACCCGGAGGGCCTAGCGGCCCTAACTTTGGAGGACCAGTACTTC
>NA|TRBJ1-3|NA|TRBV5-6
CASSLRIAGSDTIYF
TGTGCCAGCAGCTTGCGGATTGCAGGGAGTGACACCATATATTTT
>NA|TRBJ1-4|NA|TRBV6-6
CASSQGWEKLFF
TGTGCCAGCAGTCAGGGGTGGGAAAAACTGTTTTTT
>NA|TRBJ1-4|TRBD1|TRBV5-8
CASRNRGEEKLFF
TGTGCCAGCAGGAACAGGGGTGAGGAAAAACTGTTTTTT
>NA|TRBJ2-7|NA|TRBV19
CASSIDRWNYEQYF
TGTGCCAGTAGTATAGACAGATGGAACTACGAGCAGTACTTC
>NA|TRBJ2-1|TRBD2|TRBV6-1
CASSVTSGSYNEQFF
TGTGCCAGCAGTGTGACTAGCGGGAGTTACAATGAGCAGTTCTTC
>NA|TRBJ2-4|NA|TRBV4-3
CASSQEGNGDIQYF
TGCGCCAGCAGCCAAGAGGGTAATGGTGACATTCAGTACTTC
>NA|TRBJ1-1|NA|TRBV27
CASSPLLNVGTEAFF
TGTGCCAGCAGCCCCCTCCTCAACGTCGGCACTGAAGCTTTCTTT
>NA|TRBJ2-5|TRBD1|TRBV27
CASSFGQGPSRETQYF
TGTGCCAGCAGTTTCGGACAGGGACCCTCCCGGGAGACCCAGTACTTC
>NA|TRBJ2-1|NA|TRBV14
CASSQDLLRNEQFF
TGTGCCAGCAGCCAAGATCTTCTGCGCAATGAGCAGTTCTTC
>once|TRBJ2-3|TRBD2|TRBV5-4
CASSLGSSGGDTQYF
TGTGCCAGCAGCTTGGGATCTAGCGGGGGAGATACGCAGTATTTT
>few|TRBJ2-1|NA|TRBV9
CASSLAGTPLNEQFF
TGTGCCAGCAGTCTGGCGGGAACCCCTCTCAATGAGCAGTTCTTC
>NA|TRBJ1-1|TRBD1|TRBV27
CASSFGDSEAFF
TGTGCCAGCAGTTTTGGGGACAGTGAAGCTTTCTTT
>NA|TRBJ1-4|NA|TRBV6-1
CASSRPVVPEEKLFF
TGTGCCAGCTCCCGTCCGGTTGTGCCGGAAGAAAAACTGTTTTTT